This T cell receptor beta chain was sequenced in a study of Graves' ophthalmopathy and Graves' hyperthyroidism. Study-wide points: Blood samples also showed most expanded thyroid clonotypes exceeding 0.001 frequency.

Hyperthyroidism was new, under 2 months, in patients aged 18 to 65. Uncontrolled infections, other autoimmune diseases, pregnancy or lactation barred patients from enrollment. RNA served as the template for amplifying TCR beta CDR3 regions. Second-round multiplex PCR followed a first-round RT-PCR using HTBI primers. MiXCR, applied by TCRdb to the multiplex PCR reads, yields one record per CDR3 protein. The data show 500,000 to 700,000 distinct CDR3 sequences, under 45% seen once. Comment on this clonotype: Its antigen is not known.

This CDR3 has 14 amino acids. Germline V gene lookup returns CDR1 SGHTA and CDR2 FQGNSA. V lost 4 bases and J lost 4, with 8 bases in between. The TCR was taken from an adult man with Graves' hyperthyroidism. Sample: peripheral blood or thyroid tissue (not recorded which). The genes are TRBV7-2 and TRBJ2-6; D uncertain. Here the CDR3 DNA reads TGTGCCAGCAGCTCCGTGACGGGGGCCAACGTCCTGACTTTC. Translated, it gives CASSSVTGANVLTF.